Listed here is a single TCR beta chain. V lost 4 bases and J 0 bases, leaving 10 bases between the germline ends. The CDR3 sequence is 15 residues long. Looked up from germline, CDR1 is KGHSH and CDR2 is LQKENI. The source of the sample is a study of T-cell reconstitution after alpha-beta-depleted transplantation in children. Unique molecular identifiers were incorporated during preparation of the TCRbeta library. MiXCR, run by TCRdb on the PCR reads, gives a single entry per CDR3 protein. The data hold 500,000 to 600,000 distinct CDR3 sequences, with over 25% observed a single time. The chain recombines TRBV18 with TRBJ1-3, with D possibly TRBD1 on 5 matching bases. This sample comprised PBMCs from the stem cell graft donor, obtained from the stem cell graft. The TCR was taken from a human donor who donated a stem cell graft to a child with aplastic anemia. The CDR3 bases are TGTGCCAGCTCACGAACAGGTTCCTCTGGAAACACCATATATTTT. Its translation is CASSRTGSSGNTIYF.